These 32 T cell receptor beta chains were sequenced from one sample in a study of chemoradiotherapy in HPV16-positive cancers. Clones were read by immunoSEQ multiplex PCR, and TCRdb kept only the in-frame ones, dropping some. This table has under 70,000 clones, more than 90% appearing once. The sample in question was blood, obtained from a patient who underwent chemoradiotherapy. The receptors come from a human donor with HPV-associated anogenital cancer.

The rearrangement uses TRBV6-5 and TRBJ1-6; 9 nucleotides match TRBD1. This CDR3 has 14 residues. In germline, CDR1 is MNHEY, CDR2 SVGAGI. V shed 5 bases, J shed 9 bases, and the junction held 5 bases outside the gene matches. CDR3 loop: CASSPTGGGSPLHF. The CDR3 nucleotides read TGTGCCAGCAGTCCCACAGGGGGCGGTTCACCCCTCCACTTT.

This clone was seen a handful of times. CDR3 nucleotide sequence: TGTGCCAGCAGTTACTTGGGGGGGGATGATTCACCCCTCCACTTT. Its translation is CASSYLGGDDSPLHF. The chain recombines TRBV6-5 with TRBJ1-6; maybe TRBD1 (5 bases). CDR1 and CDR2 from the germline V gene are MNHEY and SVGAGI. The CDR3 runs 15 residues. Trimming shortened V by 1 base and J by 8 bases, and 12 bases separated the two germline ends.

The J gene is TRBJ1-4, the V gene TRBV6-6; D not certain. CDR1 and CDR2 (germline): MNHNY, SVGAGI (reference sequence). The CDR3 is made up of 14 amino acids. V was pared by 7 bases and J by 4 bases, with 13 bases between. CDR3 protein: CASMVGRLNEKLFF. The DNA for the CDR3 is TGTGCCAGCATGGTCGGACGGCTTAATGAAAAACTGTTTTTT.

Turning to this clone: The germline gene is not matched at one end of the junction; a read error may be the cause. This chain uses TRBV9 with TRBJ2-7; 9 bases map to TRBD2. The length of the CDR3 is 15 residues. In germline, CDR1 is SGDLS, CDR2 YYNGEE. The CDR3 region has the DNA TGTGCCAGCAGCGGAGGAGCCGCTAGCGGGATGAGTTTGGACTTC. Residues: CASSGGAASGMSLDF.

The chain combines TRBV19 with TRBJ2-6; 7 bases align to TRBD1. Trimming took 9 bases from V and 2 from J; bases not matched to a gene: 7. The CDR3 totals 15 residues. The germline V gene encodes CDR1 LNHDA and CDR2 SQIVND (reference sequence). DNA of the CDR3: TGTGCCAGCATGGGCAGGGGGACTGGGGCCAACGTCCTGACTTTC. This codes for CASMGRGTGANVLTF.

The CDR3 nucleotides read TGTGCCACCCAAAACGACAGGGGCACTTATGGCTACACCTTC. It specifies CATQNDRGTYGYTF. The rearrangement joins TRBV10-3 to TRBJ1-2; 8 bases are shared with TRBD1. Germline lookup yields CDR1 ENHRY and CDR2 SYGVKD. V shed 10 bases, J shed 5 bases, and the junction held 12 bases outside the gene matches. CDR3 length equals 14 residues.

The chain joins TRBV7-2 to TRBJ1-1, with TRBD1 matching over 7 bases. Germline loops: CDR1 SGHTA, CDR2 FQGNSA. The CDR3 runs 15 residues. V lost 3 bases, J lost 2 bases, and 6 bases stayed unmatched. The CDR3 here is CASSLATGANTEAFF. In DNA form, the CDR3 reads TGTGCCAGCAGCTTGGCCACAGGGGCAAACACTGAAGCTTTCTTT. Full variable domain (missing parts from reference TRBV7-2 and TRBJ1-1): GAGVSQSPSNKVTEKGKDVELRCDPISGHTALYWYRQSLGQGLEFLIYFQGNSAPDKSGLPSDRFSAERTGGSVSTLTIQRTQQEDSAVYLCASSLATGANTEAFFGQGTRLTVV.

The chain is built from TRBV6-5 and TRBJ1-5; D is undetermined. Germline CDR1 reads MNHEY; CDR2 reads SVGAGI. The V and J ends lost 8 bases and 3 bases respectively, with 11 bases between them. The CDR3 length is 13 residues. The CDR3 DNA follows: TGTGCCAGCGCCGGTGGGGTCAATCAGCCCCAGCATTTT. Translation: CASAGGVNQPQHF.

The V call is TRBV29-1, the J call TRBJ1-1; a weak D match, TRBD1 (5 bases). CDR1 is SQVTM, CDR2 ANQGSEA, per germline. The CDR3 spans 13 residues. Trimming stripped 3 bases from V and 4 bases from J, with 12 bases between. Written as DNA, the CDR3 is TGCAGCGTTGAGATTGGGGCGGTCACTGAAGCTTTCTTT. Translated: CSVEIGAVTEAFF.

The chain links TRBV18 to TRBJ1-5; 12 nucleotides line up with TRBD1. Germline V lookup: CDR1 KGHSH, CDR2 LQKENI. V gave up 2 bases and J gave up 7 bases; unmatched junction bases: 6. The CDR3 runs 16 residues. The CDR3 bases are TGTGCCAGCTCACCAAGGGGACAGGGGGCCGGCCAGCCCCAGCATTTT. Its protein product is CASSPRGQGAGQPQHF.

This clone showed up just once. The CDR3 DNA reads TGTGCCAGCGGCCGGGACACCTACGAGCAGTACTTC. Translating gives CASGRDTYEQYF. The chain combines TRBV9 with TRBJ2-7, with a tentative D call TRBD1 (6 bases). This CDR3 region has 12 residues. Germline CDR1 and CDR2: SGDLS and YYNGEE. Trimming pared 7 bases from V and 2 bases from J, leaving 10 bases between.

This clone was seen a single time. The genes are TRBV30 and TRBJ1-5, with 8 bases lining up with TRBD1. Germline V lookup: CDR1 GTSNPN, CDR2 SVGIG (reference sequence). The CDR3 covers 13 residues. The V gene end was trimmed by 4 bases and the J gene end by 6 bases; junction bases not matched to a gene: 5. The CDR3 reads CAWTRGRGQPQHF. The CDR3 DNA is TGTGCCTGGACCAGGGGGCGAGGTCAGCCCCAGCATTTT.

This chain joins TRBV7-9 and TRBJ1-4, with TRBD1 matching over 8 bases. Germline assignment: CDR1 SEHNR and CDR2 FQNEAQ (reference sequence). The trim removed 1 base at V and 6 bases at J, leaving 1 base unmatched. This CDR3 comprises 14 residues. CDR3 loop: CASSLGQGYEKLFF. The CDR3 DNA sequence: TGTGCCAGCAGCTTAGGACAGGGGTATGAAAAACTGTTTTTT.

The chain combines TRBV10-2 with TRBJ2-2, with 14 bases identical to TRBD2. The CDR3 runs 14 residues. The germline CDR1 and CDR2 sequences are WSHSY and SAAADI. The CDR3: CATGLAGVTGELFF. The CDR3 DNA is TGCGCTACGGGACTAGCGGGGGTTACCGGGGAGCTGTTTTTT.

This clone was detected only once. This chain links TRBV19 with TRBJ2-5; D gene uncertain. The CDR3 runs to 13 residues. Germline CDR1 is LNHDA and CDR2 is SQIVND (reference sequence). V dropped 7 bases and J dropped 4 bases, with 13 bases sitting between them. DNA for the CDR3: TGTGCCAGTACCATAGGCCCCCCAGAGACCCAGTACTTC. Translation gives CASTIGPPETQYF. Looking up the rest from reference TRBV19 and TRBJ2-5 gives the full variable domain: DGGITQSPKYLFRKEGQNVTLSCEQNLNHDAMYWYRQDPGQGLRLIYYSQIVNDFQKGDIAEGYSVSREKKESFPLTVTSAQKNPTAFYLCASTIGPPETQYFGPGTRLLVL.

The chain recombines TRBV5-4 with TRBJ2-3, with TRBD2 identical over 8 bases. V shed 0 bases and J 3 bases; nucleotides not matched to a gene: 6. Germline lookup yields CDR1 SGHNT and CDR2 YYREEE (reference sequence). There are 16 residues in the CDR3. The CDR3 nucleotides are TGTGCCAGCAGCTTGGGCCGGACTAGCCCAACAGATACGCAGTATTTT. This sequence encodes CASSLGRTSPTDTQYF.

This clone was counted a single time. V usage is TRBV2 and J usage is TRBJ2-7; no reliable D call. This CDR3 region has 14 residues. The V gene's germline CDR1 is SNHLY and CDR2 FYNNEI. Trimming shortened V by 7 bases and J by 1 base, and 14 bases separated the two germline ends. CDR3 sequence reads: CASNGFGQSYEQYF. CDR3 coding DNA: TGTGCCAGCAACGGTTTCGGGCAATCCTACGAGCAGTACTTC.

The CDR3 DNA follows: TGCGCCAGCAGCCAAACGGAGGGATACACAGATACGCAGTATTTT. Translated: CASSQTEGYTDTQYF. The J gene is TRBJ2-3, the V gene TRBV4-1, with D possibly TRBD2 on 6 matching bases. V was shortened by 2 bases and J by 2 bases, with 11 bases between the two germline ends. The CDR3 has 15 residues. Per germline, CDR1 MGHRA and CDR2 YSYEKL.

The rearrangement links TRBV21-1 to TRBJ1-3. TRBV21-1 is reported as a pseudogene. This CDR3 has 16 residues. The CDR3 protein is CASSPIRAISGNTIYF. The CDR3 DNA reads TGTGCCAGCAGCCCTATTAGGGCCATCTCTGGAAACACCATATATTTT.

The chain joins TRBV11-1 to TRBJ2-5, with 7 nucleotides matching TRBD2. Germline CDR1 and CDR2: SGHAT and FQDESV (reference sequence). The CDR3 runs to 16 residues. Trimming took 5 bases from V and 3 from J; bases not matched to a gene: 12. As DNA, the CDR3 is TGTGCCAGCAGCGGGGGGGAGGGGCCCCGAGAAGAGACCCAGTACTTC. Translated: CASSGGEGPREETQYF.

V is TRBV11-2 and J is TRBJ2-7; 7 nucleotides align to TRBD2. This CDR3 has 14 amino acids. V lost 4 bases, J lost 3 bases, and 6 bases stayed unmatched. CDR1 SGHAT and CDR2 FQNNGV come from the germline V gene. CDR3 residues: CASSSWTSGYEQYF. In DNA, the CDR3 is TGTGCCAGCAGCTCCTGGACTAGTGGCTACGAGCAGTACTTC.

The genes are TRBV2 and TRBJ2-3; D call uncertain. Germline CDR1 is SNHLY and CDR2 is FYNNEI. There are 15 residues in the CDR3. V was clipped by 2 bases and J by 2 bases, with 11 bases between them. The CDR3 DNA is TGTGCCAGCAGTGAAAGTTCCGTTGACACAGATACGCAGTATTTT. Protein product: CASSESSVDTDTQYF.

V and J are TRBV5-8 and TRBJ2-6; D is ambiguous. The germline V gene encodes CDR1 SGHTS and CDR2 YDEGEE. Between the trimmed V and J ends, which lost 0 bases and 1 base, there was a span of 5 bases. CDR3 size: 15 residues. The CDR3 here is CASSLVESGANVLTF. The DNA of the CDR3 is TGTGCCAGCAGCTTGGTCGAGTCTGGGGCCAACGTCCTGACTTTC. Using reference TRBV5-8 and TRBJ2-6 for the parts outside the CDR3, the full variable domain is EAGVTQSPTHLIKTRGQQATLRCSPISGHTSVYWYQQALGLGLQFLLWYDEGEERNRGNFPPRFSGRQFPNYSSELNVNALELEDSALYLCASSLVESGANVLTFGAGSRLTVL.

This chain connects TRBV19 to TRBJ2-3; tentatively, D is TRBD1 (5 bases). CDR1 is LNHDA and CDR2 is SQIVND in the germline V gene (reference sequence). Trimming removed 7 bases from V and 0 bases from J, with 11 bases in between. This CDR3 is built from 14 residues. In DNA, the CDR3 is TGTGCCAGTACCACAGGACCAAGCACAGATACGCAGTATTTT. As protein: CASTTGPSTDTQYF.

This clone was picked up one time. This chain joins TRBV5-1 and TRBJ1-4; possibly TRBD1 for D (6 bases). V lost 4 bases to trimming and J lost 3 bases, with 13 bases between them. Germline V gives CDR1 SGHRS, CDR2 YFSETQ. This CDR3 comprises 15 residues. This CDR3 is CASSLTGLPNEKLFF. As DNA, the CDR3 is TGCGCCAGCAGCCTTACAGGGCTACCTAATGAAAAACTGTTTTTT. Full variable domain (rest looked up from reference TRBV5-1 and TRBJ1-4): KAGVTQTPRYLIKTRGQQVTLSCSPISGHRSVSWYQQTPGQGLQFLFEYFSETQRNKGNFPGRFSGRQFSNSRSEMNVSTLELGDSALYLCASSLTGLPNEKLFFGSGTQLSVL.

The count of this clone is one. The chain combines TRBV2 with TRBJ1-1, with 12 bases aligning to TRBD1. J gave up 1 base and V 5 bases, and 5 bases lay outside the gene matches. This CDR3 spans 16 amino acids. Germline V gives CDR1 SNHLY, CDR2 FYNNEI. CDR3 residues: CASSRGQGAGNTEAFF. DNA of the CDR3: TGTGCCAGCAGTCGGGGACAGGGGGCTGGGAACACTGAAGCTTTCTTT.

The V gene is TRBV7-2, the J gene TRBJ2-7; D is undetermined. This CDR3 is built from 13 residues. V was pared by 2 bases and J by 2 bases, with 7 bases between. In germline, CDR1 is SGHTA, CDR2 FQGNSA. In DNA form, the CDR3 reads TGTGCCAGCAGCTTACCCGTAACCTACGAGCAGTACTTC. It encodes CASSLPVTYEQYF. Supplemented by reference TRBV7-2 and TRBJ2-7, the full variable domain reads GAGVSQSPSNKVTEKGKDVELRCDPISGHTALYWYRQSLGQGLEFLIYFQGNSAPDKSGLPSDRFSAERTGGSVSTLTIQRTQQEDSAVYLCASSLPVTYEQYFGPGTRLTVT.

This chain links TRBV7-2 with TRBJ1-1; TRBD1 might be the D (5 bases). Germline V gene lookup returns CDR1 SGHTA and CDR2 FQGNSA. Deletions cut 1 base from V and 4 bases from J, with 13 bases between. This CDR3 is 15 amino acids long. CDR3: CASSLDGARSTEAFF. The CDR3 DNA reads TGTGCCAGCAGCTTAGACGGGGCGCGTAGCACTGAAGCTTTCTTT.

The chain links TRBV7-6 to TRBJ2-5, with 8 bases aligning to TRBD2. CDR1 and CDR2 (germline): SGHVS, FNYEAQ. This CDR3 region has 17 residues. V was pared by 1 base and J by 5 bases, with 12 bases of the junction left unmatched. The CDR3 coding sequence is TGTGCCAGCAGCTTAGACCCAGCGGGGGAACTCGGTGAGACCCAGTACTTC. Protein: CASSLDPAGELGETQYF.

This rearrangement joins TRBV29-1 to TRBJ1-1; D unresolved. The germline V gene encodes CDR1 SQVTM and CDR2 ANQGSEA. Trimming cost V 2 bases and J 1 base, with 5 bases left between them. This CDR3 has 12 amino acids. The CDR3 DNA follows: TGCAGCGTTGAAAGGGCGAACACTGAAGCTTTCTTT. It yields the protein CSVERANTEAFF.

The chain links TRBV5-1 to TRBJ1-4, with 9 bases fitting TRBD1. CDR3 size: 15 residues. Germline V gene lookup returns CDR1 SGHRS and CDR2 YFSETQ. The junction had 9 bases not matched to a gene; V was cut back by 4 bases and J by 8 bases. DNA for the CDR3: TGCGCCAGCAGCACCGCCGGGACAGGGAGGGAAAAACTGTTTTTT. Translating it yields CASSTAGTGREKLFF.

This clone occurred once. This sequence joins TRBV7-9 and TRBJ2-1; 7 bases line up with TRBD2. V lost 5 bases and J lost 7; bases outside the gene matches: 8. CDR1 is SEHNR, CDR2 FQNEAQ, per germline (reference sequence). This CDR3 has 14 residues. CDR3 protein: CASSRWEGRNEQFF. CDR3 in DNA: TGTGCCAGCAGCAGATGGGAGGGGAGGAATGAGCAGTTCTTC. Drawing the rest from reference TRBV7-9 and TRBJ2-1, the complete variable domain is DTGVSQNPRHKITKRGQNVTFRCDPISEHNRLYWYRQTLGQGPEFLTYFQNEAQLEKSRLLSDRFSAERPKGSFSTLEIQRTEQGDSAMYLCASSRWEGRNEQFFGPGTRLTVL.